A selection of T cell receptor beta chains follows, all from one sample in a study of OX40 agonist ivuxolimab in advanced cancers. Sequencing was performed with immunoSEQ multiplex PCR; in TCRdb, only in-frame clones are kept and a portion is missing. This sample has just over 60,000 clones; 80% to 95% occur once, and the top ten carry roughly 12%. Sequencing was performed on CD4+ or CD8+ T cells sorted from blood, taken in a trial of the OX40 agonist ivuxolimab. Receptor source: an adult with an advanced solid tumor such as melanoma, head and neck, liver or kidney cancer. The CDR3 runs from the conserved cysteine through the conserved F or W. D genes are given only for firm matches. A row's size may be missing; if present it is once, few, many or a size class.

V gene	J gene	D gene	clone size	CDR3 DNA	CDR3 protein
TRBV6-5	TRBJ1-2	NA	NA	TGTGCCAGCAGTTACTCGAACGTACGACCTAACTATGGCTACACCTTC	CASSYSNVRPNYGYTF
TRBV2	TRBJ1-5	TRBD1	NA	TGTGCCAGCACTTGGACAGGGGAGAGCAATCAGCCCCAGCATTTT	CASTWTGESNQPQHF
TRBV11-1	TRBJ2-1	NA	NA	TGTGCCAGCAGCTCAGGCGCTGTTGAGCAGTTCTTC	CASSSGAVEQFF
TRBV4-1	TRBJ1-4	NA	NA	TGCGCCAGCAGCCAAGGGGTTGTTAATGAAAAACTGTTTTTT	CASSQGVVNEKLFF
TRBV25-1	TRBJ1-3	NA	NA	TGTGCCAGCAGCGCCGAGAGCTCTGGAAACACCATATATTTT	CASSAESSGNTIYF
TRBV4-2	TRBJ1-1	NA	NA	TGTGCCAGCAGCCAAGACCCGATGATTGAGGGGGACACTGAAGCTTTCTTT	CASSQDPMIEGDTEAFF
TRBV14	TRBJ1-3	NA	NA	TGTGCCAGCAGCCCCAGGGTTGCCGGAAACACCATATATTTT	CASSPRVAGNTIYF
TRBV19	TRBJ1-2	NA	NA	TGTGCCAGTAGTACTCGGGACCCGGGGGCAAACTATGGCTACACCTTC	CASSTRDPGANYGYTF
TRBV21-1	TRBJ1-2	NA	NA	TGTGCCAGCAGCAACCACTGCCGGACGAGGAGGTATGGCTACACCTTC	CASSNHCRTRRYGYTF
TRBV7-9	TRBJ2-3	TRBD1	NA	TGTGCCAGCAGCTCACCGACTTTGACAGGGGTCACAGATACGCAGTATTTT	CASSSPTLTGVTDTQYF
TRBV7-9	TRBJ1-1	NA	NA	TGTGCCAGCAGCCCCAACCCCGGGGAGGGGCCTGAAGCTTTCTTT	CASSPNPGEGPEAFF
TRBV4-3	TRBJ2-7	TRBD1	NA	TGCGCCAGCAGCCCCGGGACAGGGGTGTACGAGCAGTACTTC	CASSPGTGVYEQYF
TRBV6-4	TRBJ1-1	NA	NA	TGTGCCAGCCGAGACGACGACGGGAACACTGAAGCTTTCTTT	CASRDDDGNTEAFF
TRBV18	TRBJ2-7	TRBD1	NA	TGTGCCAGCTCACCACGGGACAGGGCACGGGAGCAGTACTTC	CASSPRDRAREQYF
TRBV13	TRBJ2-7	TRBD2	NA	TGTGCCAGCAGCCCTCCTACTAGCGGACTTATGGGAGAGCAGTACTTC	CASSPPTSGLMGEQYF
TRBV9	TRBJ2-1	NA	few	TGTGCCAGCAGCCTGGTAGCGATCTCCTACAATGAGCAGTTCTTC	CASSLVAISYNEQFF
TRBV15	TRBJ1-5	NA	NA	TGTGCCACCAGCAGACCACAGGGTCTTGGGAATCAGCCCCAGCATTTT	CATSRPQGLGNQPQHF
TRBV4-1	TRBJ1-1	NA	NA	TGCGCCAGCAGCCAAGTACCGGTAGGGAACACTGAAGCTTTCTTT	CASSQVPVGNTEAFF
TRBV6-5	TRBJ1-5	TRBD1	NA	TGTGCCAGCAGCCCCGGGACAGGGTTCAATCAGCCCCAGCATTTT	CASSPGTGFNQPQHF
TRBV7-9	TRBJ2-6	NA	NA	TGTGCCAGCAGGGATGTGAGGTCTGGGGCCAACGTCCTGACTTTC	CASRDVRSGANVLTF
TRBV29-1	TRBJ2-2	NA	NA	TGCAGCGTTGAGGGGCTAGGAGACTTTGAGAACACCGGGGAGCTGTTTTTT	CSVEGLGDFENTGELFF
TRBV5-1	TRBJ2-3	NA	NA	TGCGCCAGCCGGCACACGGAAAGAGATACGCAGTATTTT	CASRHTERDTQYF
TRBV29-1	TRBJ1-2	NA	NA	TGCAGCGTTGTCCCCGGTTGGGACTATGGCTACACCTTC	CSVVPGWDYGYTF
TRBV6-6	TRBJ2-7	TRBD1	NA	TGTGCCAGCAGTACCCTAGAGGACAGGGGATCCTACGAGCAGTACTTC	CASSTLEDRGSYEQYF
TRBV4-1	TRBJ2-7	TRBD1	NA	TGCGCCAGCAGCCGGGACAGGGCCTACGAGCAGTACTTC	CASSRDRAYEQYF
TRBV7-8	TRBJ2-7	NA	NA	TGTGCCAGCAGCTTGGAGCGACTTGGGGAGCAGTACTTC	CASSLERLGEQYF
TRBV7-9	TRBJ2-1	TRBD1	NA	TGTGCCAGCAGCCCGGACAGGGCCTTAATCTATGAGCAGTTCTTC	CASSPDRALIYEQFF
TRBV5-6	TRBJ2-2	TRBD1	many	TGTGCCAGCAGCTTGGAGACAGGGGGCGCGGACGGGGAGCTGTTTTTT	CASSLETGGADGELFF
TRBV6-1	TRBJ1-5	NA	NA	TGTGCCAGCAGTGGCAGAAATCAGCCCCAGCATTTT	CASSGRNQPQHF
TRBV4-1	TRBJ1-3	NA	NA	TGCGCCAGCAGCCTCGCCCTAAGCTCTGGAAACACCATATATTTT	CASSLALSSGNTIYF
TRBV15	TRBJ2-3	NA	few	TGTGCCACCAGCAGAGAAGGGGGTAGCGGCACAGATACGCAGTATTTT	CATSREGGSGTDTQYF
TRBV29-1	TRBJ2-7	NA	NA	TGCAGCGTCAAAGGGGTCTTGACAGGGGAGGGCTCCTACGAGCAGTACTTC	CSVKGVLTGEGSYEQYF
TRBV7-2	TRBJ2-3	NA	NA	TGTGCCAGCAGCTTACCCCCTGGCACAGATACGCAGTATTTT	CASSLPPGTDTQYF
TRBV10-2	TRBJ2-1	NA	NA	TGCGCCAGCAGTGAGTCTCGCACCTACAATGAGCAGTTCTTC	CASSESRTYNEQFF
TRBV25-1	TRBJ2-2	NA	NA	TGTGCCAGCATCGGGGCAGGGGCCCCCTTTACGAACACCGGGGAGCTGTTTTTT	CASIGAGAPFTNTGELFF
TRBV7-9	TRBJ1-6	TRBD1	NA	TGTGCCAGCAGCTTTCGACAGGGGACCTATAATTCACCCCTCCACTTT	CASSFRQGTYNSPLHF